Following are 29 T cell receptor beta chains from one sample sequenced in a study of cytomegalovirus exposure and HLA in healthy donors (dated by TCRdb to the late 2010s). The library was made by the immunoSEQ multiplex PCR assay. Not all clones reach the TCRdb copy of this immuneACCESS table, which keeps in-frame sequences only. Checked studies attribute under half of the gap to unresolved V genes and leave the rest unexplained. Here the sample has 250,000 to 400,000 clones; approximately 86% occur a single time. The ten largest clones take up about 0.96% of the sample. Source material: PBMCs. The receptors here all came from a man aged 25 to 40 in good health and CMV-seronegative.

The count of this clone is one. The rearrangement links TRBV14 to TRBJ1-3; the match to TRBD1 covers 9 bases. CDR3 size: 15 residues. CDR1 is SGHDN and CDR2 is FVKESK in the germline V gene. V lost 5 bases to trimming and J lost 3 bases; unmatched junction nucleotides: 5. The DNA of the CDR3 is TGTGCCAGCAGCAGAGGGACAGGGTTTGGAAACACCATATATTTT. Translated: CASSRGTGFGNTIYF.

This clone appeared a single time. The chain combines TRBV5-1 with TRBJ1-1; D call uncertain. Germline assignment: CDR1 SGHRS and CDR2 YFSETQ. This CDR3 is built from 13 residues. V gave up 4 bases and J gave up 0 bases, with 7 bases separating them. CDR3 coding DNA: TGCGCCAGCAGCCCCCTACTGAACACTGAAGCTTTCTTT. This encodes CASSPLLNTEAFF.

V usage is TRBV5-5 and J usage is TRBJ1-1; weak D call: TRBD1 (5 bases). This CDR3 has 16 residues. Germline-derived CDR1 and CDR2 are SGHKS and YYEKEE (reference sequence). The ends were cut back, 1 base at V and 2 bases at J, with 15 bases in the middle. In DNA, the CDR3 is TGTGCCAGCAGCTTGTGGGGCTGGCAGACCAACACTGAAGCTTTCTTT. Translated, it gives CASSLWGWQTNTEAFF.

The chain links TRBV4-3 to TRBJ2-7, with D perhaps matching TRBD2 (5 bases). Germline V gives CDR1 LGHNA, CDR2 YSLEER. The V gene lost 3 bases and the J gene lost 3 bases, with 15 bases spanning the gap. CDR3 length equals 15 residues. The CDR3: CASSQTRVGYYEQYF. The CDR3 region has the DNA TGCGCCAGCAGCCAGACGAGGGTTGGGTACTACGAGCAGTACTTC.

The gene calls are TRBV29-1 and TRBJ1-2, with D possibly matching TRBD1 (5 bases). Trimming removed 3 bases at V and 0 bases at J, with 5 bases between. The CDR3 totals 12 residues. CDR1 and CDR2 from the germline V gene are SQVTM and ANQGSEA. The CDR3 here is CSVETANYGYTF. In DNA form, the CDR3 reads TGCAGCGTTGAGACAGCTAACTATGGCTACACCTTC.

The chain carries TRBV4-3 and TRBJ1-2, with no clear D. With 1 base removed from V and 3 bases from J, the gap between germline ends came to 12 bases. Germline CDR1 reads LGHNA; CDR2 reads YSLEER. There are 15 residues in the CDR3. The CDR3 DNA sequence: TGCGCCAGCAGCCAAGGGTTGAGAATCGACTATGGCTACACCTTC. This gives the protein CASSQGLRIDYGYTF.

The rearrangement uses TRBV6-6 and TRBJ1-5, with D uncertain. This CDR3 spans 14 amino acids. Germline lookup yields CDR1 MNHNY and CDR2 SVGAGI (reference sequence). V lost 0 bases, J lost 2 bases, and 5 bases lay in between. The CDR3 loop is CASSYSAGNQPQHF. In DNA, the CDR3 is TGTGCCAGCAGTTACTCGGCAGGCAATCAGCCCCAGCATTTT.

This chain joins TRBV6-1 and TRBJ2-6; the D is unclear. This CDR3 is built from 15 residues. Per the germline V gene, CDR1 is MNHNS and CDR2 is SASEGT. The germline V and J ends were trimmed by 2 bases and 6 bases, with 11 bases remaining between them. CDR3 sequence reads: CASSEIVGSANVLTF. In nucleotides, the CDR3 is TGTGCCAGCAGTGAAATCGTCGGTTCGGCCAACGTCCTGACTTTC.

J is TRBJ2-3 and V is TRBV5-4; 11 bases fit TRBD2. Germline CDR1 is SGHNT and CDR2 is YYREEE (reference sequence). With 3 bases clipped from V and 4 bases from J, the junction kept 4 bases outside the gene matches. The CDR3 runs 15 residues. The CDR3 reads CASSSRTSGSDTQYF. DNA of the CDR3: TGTGCCAGCAGCTCCCGGACTAGCGGGTCAGATACGCAGTATTTT.

Here the CDR3 DNA reads TGTGCCAGCAGCAGACAGGGGAGTGAAGCTTTCTTT. This translates into CASSRQGSEAFF. This chain links TRBV7-9 with TRBJ1-1; 8 bases are a match to TRBD1. This CDR3 comprises 12 residues. V lost 5 bases, J lost 7 bases, and 3 bases stayed unmatched. Germline V gives CDR1 SEHNR, CDR2 FQNEAQ (reference sequence).

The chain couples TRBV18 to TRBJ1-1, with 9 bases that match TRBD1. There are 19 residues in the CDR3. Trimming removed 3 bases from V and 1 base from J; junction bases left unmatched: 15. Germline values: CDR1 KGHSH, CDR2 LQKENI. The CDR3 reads CASSPTVGPWTGENTEAFF. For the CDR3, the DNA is TGTGCCAGCTCACCTACTGTCGGCCCCTGGACAGGGGAGAACACTGAAGCTTTCTTT.

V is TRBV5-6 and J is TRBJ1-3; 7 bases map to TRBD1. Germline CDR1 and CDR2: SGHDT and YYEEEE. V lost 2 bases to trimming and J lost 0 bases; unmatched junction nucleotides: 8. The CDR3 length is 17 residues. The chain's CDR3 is CASSLGTEHLSGNTIYF. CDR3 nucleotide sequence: TGTGCCAGCAGCTTAGGGACAGAACACCTCTCTGGAAACACCATATATTTT.

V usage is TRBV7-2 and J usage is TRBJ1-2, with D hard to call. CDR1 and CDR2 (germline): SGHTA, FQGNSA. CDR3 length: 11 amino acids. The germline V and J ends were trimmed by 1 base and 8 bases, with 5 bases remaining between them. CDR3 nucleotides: TGTGCCAGCAGCTTAGATCGGGGCTACACCTTC. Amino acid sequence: CASSLDRGYTF.

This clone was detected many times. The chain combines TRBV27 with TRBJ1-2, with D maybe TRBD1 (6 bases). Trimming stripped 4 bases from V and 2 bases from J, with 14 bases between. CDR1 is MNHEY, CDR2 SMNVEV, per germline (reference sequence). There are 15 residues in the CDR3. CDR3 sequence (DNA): TGTGCCAGCAGTTGGGGGGGCAGCTTAAACTATGGCTACACCTTC. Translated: CASSWGGSLNYGYTF.

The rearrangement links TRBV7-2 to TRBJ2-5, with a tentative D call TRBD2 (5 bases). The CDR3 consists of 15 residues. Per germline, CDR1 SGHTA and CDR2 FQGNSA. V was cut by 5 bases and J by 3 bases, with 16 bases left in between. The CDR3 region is CASSLQSGDKETQYF. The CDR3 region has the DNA TGTGCCAGCAGCCTTCAGAGCGGAGATAAAGAGACCCAGTACTTC.

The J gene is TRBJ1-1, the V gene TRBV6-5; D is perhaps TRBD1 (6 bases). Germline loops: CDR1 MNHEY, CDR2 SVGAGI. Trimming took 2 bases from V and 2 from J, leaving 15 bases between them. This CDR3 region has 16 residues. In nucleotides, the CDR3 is TGTGCCAGCAGTTACGAGGGGGTCGCCCTCAACACTGAAGCTTTCTTT. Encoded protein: CASSYEGVALNTEAFF.

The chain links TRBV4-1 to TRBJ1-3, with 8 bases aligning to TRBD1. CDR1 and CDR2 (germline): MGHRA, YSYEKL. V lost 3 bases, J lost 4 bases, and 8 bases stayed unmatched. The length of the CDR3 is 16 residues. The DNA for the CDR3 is TGCGCCAGCAGCCAGGCTACAGGGGGTTTGGGAAACACCATATATTTT. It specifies CASSQATGGLGNTIYF.

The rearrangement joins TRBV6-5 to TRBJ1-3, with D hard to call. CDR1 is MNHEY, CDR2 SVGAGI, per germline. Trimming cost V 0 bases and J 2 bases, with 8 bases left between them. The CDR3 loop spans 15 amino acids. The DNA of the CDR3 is TGTGCCAGCAGTTACTCGAGCCTACCTGGAAACACCATATATTTT. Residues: CASSYSSLPGNTIYF.

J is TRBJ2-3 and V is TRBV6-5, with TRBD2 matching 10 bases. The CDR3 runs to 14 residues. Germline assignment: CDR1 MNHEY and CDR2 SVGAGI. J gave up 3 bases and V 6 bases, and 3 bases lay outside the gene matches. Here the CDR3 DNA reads TGTGCCAGCAGCCGACTAGCGGGTACAGATACGCAGTATTTT. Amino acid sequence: CASSRLAGTDTQYF.

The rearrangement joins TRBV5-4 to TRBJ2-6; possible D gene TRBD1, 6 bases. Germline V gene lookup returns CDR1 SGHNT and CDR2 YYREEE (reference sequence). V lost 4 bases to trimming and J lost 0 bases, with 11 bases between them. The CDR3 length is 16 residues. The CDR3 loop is CASSPRTVSGANVLTF. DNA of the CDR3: TGTGCCAGCAGCCCGAGGACAGTCTCTGGGGCCAACGTCCTGACTTTC.

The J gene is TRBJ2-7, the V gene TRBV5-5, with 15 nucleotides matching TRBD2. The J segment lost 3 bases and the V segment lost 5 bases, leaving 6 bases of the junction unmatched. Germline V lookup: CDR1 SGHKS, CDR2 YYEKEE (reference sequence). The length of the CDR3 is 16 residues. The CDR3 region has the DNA TGTGCCAGCAGGCAGGGACTAGCGGGGGGTCTCTACGAGCAGTACTTC. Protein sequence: CASRQGLAGGLYEQYF.

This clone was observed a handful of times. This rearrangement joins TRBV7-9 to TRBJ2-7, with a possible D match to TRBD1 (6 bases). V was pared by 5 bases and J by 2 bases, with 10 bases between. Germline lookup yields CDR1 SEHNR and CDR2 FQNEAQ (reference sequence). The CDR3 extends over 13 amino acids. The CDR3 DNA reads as TGTGCCAGCAGCGAGGACAGTACCTACGAGCAGTACTTC. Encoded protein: CASSEDSTYEQYF.

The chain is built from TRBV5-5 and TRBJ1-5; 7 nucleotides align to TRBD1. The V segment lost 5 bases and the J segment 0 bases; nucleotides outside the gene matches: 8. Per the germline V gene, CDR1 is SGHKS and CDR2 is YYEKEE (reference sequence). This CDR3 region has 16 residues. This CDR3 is CASSQGQPYSNQPQHF. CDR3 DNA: TGTGCCAGCAGTCAGGGACAGCCTTATAGCAATCAGCCCCAGCATTTT.

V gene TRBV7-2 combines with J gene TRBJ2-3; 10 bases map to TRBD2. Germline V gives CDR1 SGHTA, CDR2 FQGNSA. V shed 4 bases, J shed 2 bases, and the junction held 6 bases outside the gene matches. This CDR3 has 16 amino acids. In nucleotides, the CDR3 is TGTGCCAGCAGCTCCAGACTAGCGGGTCCCACAGATACGCAGTATTTT. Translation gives CASSSRLAGPTDTQYF. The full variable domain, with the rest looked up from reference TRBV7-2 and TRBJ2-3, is GAGVSQSPSNKVTEKGKDVELRCDPISGHTALYWYRQSLGQGLEFLIYFQGNSAPDKSGLPSDRFSAERTGGSVSTLTIQRTQQEDSAVYLCASSSRLAGPTDTQYFGPGTRLTVL.

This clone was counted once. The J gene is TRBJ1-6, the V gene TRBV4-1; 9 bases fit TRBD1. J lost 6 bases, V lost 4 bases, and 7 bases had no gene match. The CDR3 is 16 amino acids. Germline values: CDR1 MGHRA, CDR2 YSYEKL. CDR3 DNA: TGCGCCAGCAGCCCCGGACAGGGGACTCGTAATTCACCCCTCCACTTT. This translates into CASSPGQGTRNSPLHF.

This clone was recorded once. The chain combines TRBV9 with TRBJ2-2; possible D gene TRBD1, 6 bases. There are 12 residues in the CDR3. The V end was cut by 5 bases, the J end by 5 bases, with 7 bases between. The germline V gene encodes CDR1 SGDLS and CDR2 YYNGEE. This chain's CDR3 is CASRRGTGELFF. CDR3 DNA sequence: TGTGCCAGCAGGAGGGGGACCGGGGAGCTGTTTTTT.

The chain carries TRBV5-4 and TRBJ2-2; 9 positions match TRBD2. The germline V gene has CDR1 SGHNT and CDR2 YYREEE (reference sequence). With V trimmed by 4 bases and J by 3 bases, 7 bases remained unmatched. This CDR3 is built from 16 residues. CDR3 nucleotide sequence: TGTGCCAGCAGCACCGTTAGCGGGGGTTACACCGGGGAGCTGTTTTTT. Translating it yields CASSTVSGGYTGELFF. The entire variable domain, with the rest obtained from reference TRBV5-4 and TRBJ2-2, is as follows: ETGVTQSPTHLIKTRGQQVTLRCSSQSGHNTVSWYQQALGQGPQFIFQYYREEENGRGNFPPRFSGLQFPNYSSELNVNALELDDSALYLCASSTVSGGYTGELFFGEGSRLTVL.

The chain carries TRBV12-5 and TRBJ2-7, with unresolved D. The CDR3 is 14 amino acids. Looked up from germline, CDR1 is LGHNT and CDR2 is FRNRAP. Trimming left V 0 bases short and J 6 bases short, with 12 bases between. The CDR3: CASGLVYPTIEQYF. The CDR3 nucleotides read TGTGCTAGTGGTTTGGTATACCCGACAATCGAGCAGTACTTC.

DNA for the CDR3: TGTGCCAGCAGTGCAGGTTCTAATCAGCCCCAGCATTTT. Translating it yields CASSAGSNQPQHF. This chain joins TRBV9 and TRBJ1-5; D is undetermined. V was pared by 5 bases and J by 4 bases, with 10 bases between. The CDR3 spans 13 residues. Germline-derived CDR1 and CDR2 are SGDLS and YYNGEE.